The 29 T cell receptor beta chains below all came from one sample that was sequenced in a study of T cell changes during pregnancy in multiple sclerosis. Some clones are missing from TCRdb's copy, which holds only in-frame ones; the method was immunoSEQ multiplex PCR. The sample records about 66,000 clones, about nine tenths being singletons. The source was peripheral blood, collected in the third trimester of pregnancy. Every receptor here comes from a female donor with multiple sclerosis, enrolled in a pregnancy study.

The chain recombines TRBV5-1 with TRBJ2-3, with D tentatively TRBD2 (5 bases). The CDR3 runs to 16 residues. CDR1 and CDR2 (germline): SGHRS, YFSETQ. V was shortened by 0 bases and J by 2 bases, with 13 bases between the two germline ends. CDR3 amino acids: CASSLAGAADTDTQYF. CDR3 coding DNA: TGCGCCAGCAGCTTGGCAGGAGCGGCGGACACAGATACGCAGTATTTT.

V is TRBV9 and J is TRBJ2-7; 7 bases align to TRBD1. Germline V gene lookup returns CDR1 SGDLS and CDR2 YYNGEE. V lost 7 bases and J lost 2; bases outside the gene matches: 6. This CDR3 region has 13 residues. The CDR3, as DNA: TGTGCCAGCGAGGACAGGACAACCTACGAGCAGTACTTC. It codes for CASEDRTTYEQYF.

This chain connects TRBV4-3 to TRBJ1-1, with D unresolved. CDR1 is LGHNA and CDR2 is YSLEER in the germline V gene. Trimming took 0 bases from V and 5 from J, leaving 10 bases between them. The CDR3 is 14 residues long. CDR3 loop: CASSQEPGGTEAFF. CDR3 nucleotides: TGCGCCAGCAGCCAAGAGCCGGGTGGGACTGAAGCTTTCTTT.

The chain recombines TRBV21-1 with TRBJ2-1; TRBD1 is the table's D call, not checked against the DNA. TRBV21-1 is described as a pseudogene. The CDR3 totals 15 residues. The CDR3 spells CASRRDRGSYNEQFF. The CDR3 coding sequence is TGTGCCAGCAGAAGGGACAGGGGCTCCTACAATGAGCAGTTCTTC.

The chain links TRBV7-9 to TRBJ2-2; possible D gene TRBD1, 7 bases. This CDR3 is 16 amino acids long. The germline gives CDR1 SEHNR, CDR2 FQNEAQ (reference sequence). V lost 1 base to trimming and J lost 7 bases, with 16 bases between them. CDR3 protein: CASSLGGTVQGGELFF. The CDR3 bases are TGTGCCAGCAGCTTAGGCGGGACAGTCCAGGGCGGGGAGCTGTTTTTT.

This clone was seen a single time. This rearrangement joins TRBV5-4 to TRBJ2-1, with TRBD2 matching 8 bases. The CDR3 runs to 15 residues. Germline-derived CDR1 and CDR2 are SGHNT and YYREEE (reference sequence). V was clipped by 2 bases and J by 6 bases; unmatched bases: 7. CDR3 sequence: CASSLTSGAGNEQFF. Here the CDR3 DNA reads TGTGCCAGCAGCTTAACTAGCGGTGCTGGCAATGAGCAGTTCTTC.

V is TRBV15 and J is TRBJ2-1, with 14 nucleotides matching TRBD2. The CDR3 consists of 18 residues. The germline V gene encodes CDR1 LNHNV and CDR2 YYDKDF (reference sequence). V was clipped by 1 base and J by 6 bases; unmatched bases: 8. CDR3 residues: CATSRGPRTSGGSNEQFF. The CDR3 coding sequence is TGTGCCACCAGCAGAGGACCTCGGACTAGCGGGGGGAGCAATGAGCAGTTCTTC.

V gene TRBV5-6 combines with J gene TRBJ2-3, with 7 positions matching TRBD2. After removal of 0 bases from V and 3 bases from J, the junction contained 4 bases not matched to a gene. CDR3 length: 15 residues. Looked up from germline, CDR1 is SGHDT and CDR2 is YYEEEE. The DNA of the CDR3 is TGTGCCAGCAGCTTGGTACGGGGGGTAACAGATACGCAGTATTTT. Its translation: CASSLVRGVTDTQYF.

The chain recombines TRBV27 with TRBJ2-3, with 12 bases lining up with TRBD2. V was clipped by 6 bases and J by 5 bases; unmatched bases: 6. The CDR3 has 15 amino acids. Germline CDR1 is MNHEY and CDR2 is SMNVEV (reference sequence). CDR3 in amino acids: CASSLTSGGGDTQYF. CDR3 nucleotide sequence: TGTGCCAGCAGCTTGACTAGCGGGGGTGGAGATACGCAGTATTTT.

This clone has a single count. CDR3 DNA sequence: TGCGCCAGCAGTGAGTCTGCAGGGGTCTACTACGAGCAGTACTTC. It is translated as CASSESAGVYYEQYF. V and J are TRBV10-2 and TRBJ2-7; D might be TRBD1 (6 bases). The ends were cut back, 0 bases at V and 3 bases at J, with 12 bases in the middle. The CDR3 extends over 15 amino acids. Germline V gene data show CDR1 as WSHSY and CDR2 as SAAADI.

The CDR3 region has the DNA TGCGCCAGCAGCTTGTCGGGATCTCTTAATGAGCAGTTCTTC. It yields the protein CASSLSGSLNEQFF. The chain couples TRBV5-1 to TRBJ2-1; tentatively, D is TRBD2 (5 bases). V dropped 1 base and J dropped 7 bases, with 12 bases sitting between them. The CDR3 contains 14 residues. Germline CDR1 reads SGHRS; CDR2 reads YFSETQ.

The CDR3 loop reads CASSLVQGNTEAFF. The CDR3 DNA sequence: TGTGCCAGCAGCCTGGTACAGGGGAACACTGAAGCTTTCTTT. The chain carries TRBV7-9 and TRBJ1-1; the D gene is possibly TRBD1 (6 bases). This CDR3 has 14 amino acids. Germline CDR1 is SEHNR and CDR2 is FQNEAQ (reference sequence). Trimming removed 5 bases from V and 1 base from J, with 11 bases in between.

The chain couples TRBV4-3 to TRBJ2-5; 9 nucleotides align to TRBD2. This CDR3 spans 15 amino acids. CDR1 and CDR2 from the germline V gene are LGHNA and YSLEER. J gave up 2 bases and V 4 bases, and 5 bases lay outside the gene matches. CDR3 DNA sequence: TGCGCCAGCAGCCCCTTCCTAGCGGGACAAGAGACCCAGTACTTC. Encoded protein: CASSPFLAGQETQYF.

V is TRBV5-4 and J is TRBJ2-7; the match to TRBD1 covers 9 bases. Trimming cost V 0 bases and J 0 bases; bases outside gene matches: 4. This CDR3 comprises 16 residues. Germline lookup yields CDR1 SGHNT and CDR2 YYREEE (reference sequence). CDR3 amino acids: CASSLAGQGSSYEQYF. The CDR3 nucleotides read TGTGCCAGCAGCTTGGCGGGACAGGGATCCTCCTACGAGCAGTACTTC.

This chain connects TRBV5-1 to TRBJ1-3; no clear D. This CDR3 has 17 amino acids. With 4 bases removed from V and 2 bases from J, the gap between germline ends came to 19 bases. Germline V gene lookup returns CDR1 SGHRS and CDR2 YFSETQ. Here the CDR3 DNA reads TGCGCCAGCAGCGCGGGTCTTGTGGCATCCACTGGAAACACCATATATTTT. As protein: CASSAGLVASTGNTIYF. The complete variable domain, with remaining parts taken from reference TRBV5-1 and TRBJ1-3, reads KAGVTQTPRYLIKTRGQQVTLSCSPISGHRSVSWYQQTPGQGLQFLFEYFSETQRNKGNFPGRFSGRQFSNSRSEMNVSTLELGDSALYLCASSAGLVASTGNTIYFGEGSWLTVV.

The rearrangement joins TRBV10-3 to TRBJ1-2, with 7 positions matching TRBD1. The germline gives CDR1 ENHRY, CDR2 SYGVKD. Trimming at V came to 4 bases and at J to 2 bases, leaving 4 bases not matched to a gene. The CDR3 extends over 14 amino acids. CDR3 sequence reads: CAISGGTANYGYTF. The DNA of the CDR3 is TGTGCCATCAGTGGCGGGACAGCAAACTATGGCTACACCTTC.

The rearrangement links TRBV7-2 to TRBJ2-3; 9 bases are shared with TRBD2. The J segment lost 0 bases and the V segment lost 5 bases, leaving 6 bases of the junction unmatched. CDR3 size: 16 residues. Germline V gene lookup returns CDR1 SGHTA and CDR2 FQGNSA. In DNA, the CDR3 is TGTGCCAGCAGCCGGACTAGCGCGTATAGCACAGATACGCAGTATTTT. Translated, it gives CASSRTSAYSTDTQYF.

V usage is TRBV11-2 and J usage is TRBJ2-7; 12 nucleotides agree with TRBD1. This CDR3 is 18 amino acids long. J gave up 5 bases and V 0 bases, and 11 bases lay outside the gene matches. Germline assignment: CDR1 SGHAT and CDR2 FQNNGV. CDR3 amino acids: CASSLEVVGTGGKDEQYF. The CDR3 coding sequence is TGTGCCAGCAGCTTAGAGGTAGTGGGGACAGGGGGCAAAGACGAGCAGTACTTC.

V is TRBV11-2 and J is TRBJ2-1; the match to TRBD1 covers 7 bases. The CDR3 is 17 amino acids. With V trimmed by 6 bases and J by 5 bases, 16 bases remained unmatched. CDR1 is SGHAT and CDR2 is FQNNGV in the germline V gene. The CDR3 loop reads CASSYRDSLGTHNEQFF. In DNA, the CDR3 is TGTGCCAGCAGTTACCGGGACAGCCTCGGAACACACAATGAGCAGTTCTTC.

V usage is TRBV30 and J usage is TRBJ2-3, with no clear D. Germline V gene sequence: CDR1 GTSNPN, CDR2 SVGIG (reference sequence). Between the trimmed V and J ends, which lost 4 bases and 0 bases, there was a span of 8 bases. CDR3 length: 13 residues. CDR3 in amino acids: CAWMGPSTDTQYF. CDR3 in DNA: TGTGCCTGGATGGGCCCCAGCACAGATACGCAGTATTTT.

The chain combines TRBV4-3 with TRBJ2-1; 8 bases are a match to TRBD1. The CDR3 totals 13 residues. The V segment lost 6 bases and the J segment 12 bases; nucleotides outside the gene matches: 10. In germline, CDR1 is LGHNA, CDR2 YSLEER. In DNA form, the CDR3 reads TGCGCCAGCAGGAAACAGGGGGTCGGTGGGCAGTTCTTC. Translating gives CASRKQGVGGQFF.

This rearrangement joins TRBV5-1 to TRBJ1-4; 9 positions match TRBD1. Per the germline V gene, CDR1 is SGHRS and CDR2 is YFSETQ. The V segment lost 2 bases and the J segment 10 bases; nucleotides outside the gene matches: 6. The length of the CDR3 is 14 residues. CDR3 sequence reads: CASSLSDRGGKLFF. The CDR3 DNA is TGCGCCAGCAGCTTATCGGACAGGGGAGGAAAACTGTTTTTT.

The chain links TRBV6-6 to TRBJ1-1, with 8 bases identical to TRBD1. J lost 1 base, V lost 5 bases, and 3 bases had no gene match. Per germline, CDR1 MNHNY and CDR2 SVGAGI (reference sequence). The CDR3 runs 14 residues. In DNA, the CDR3 is TGTGCCAGCAGTCTCGGGACAGGGAACACTGAAGCTTTCTTT. Residues: CASSLGTGNTEAFF.

A single count supports this clone. This chain links TRBV19 with TRBJ2-3; D perhaps matches TRBD1 (5 bases). This CDR3 comprises 13 residues. Looked up from germline, CDR1 is LNHDA and CDR2 is SQIVND (reference sequence). Trimming stripped 4 bases from V and 4 bases from J, with 9 bases between. The CDR3 reads CASSTGIPDTQYF. DNA of the CDR3: TGTGCCAGTAGTACAGGGATCCCAGATACGCAGTATTTT.

The rearrangement links TRBV6-5 to TRBJ2-1; no clear D. V was trimmed by 2 bases and J by 4 bases, leaving 6 bases between them. There are 13 residues in the CDR3. Germline V gene sequence: CDR1 MNHEY, CDR2 SVGAGI. CDR3 in amino acids: CASSYNGYNEQFF. Here the CDR3 DNA reads TGTGCCAGCAGTTACAACGGTTACAATGAGCAGTTCTTC.

The gene calls are TRBV5-1 and TRBJ2-6; TRBD2 agrees at 14 bases. This CDR3 comprises 20 residues. V was pared by 4 bases and J by 0 bases, with 9 bases of the junction left unmatched. Germline V lookup: CDR1 SGHRS, CDR2 YFSETQ. The CDR3 coding sequence is TGCGCCAGCAGCCCCGTCTGGACTAGCGGGAGGCTCTCTGGGGCCAACGTCCTGACTTTC. Translating gives CASSPVWTSGRLSGANVLTF.

J is TRBJ1-1 and V is TRBV19; 9 nucleotides agree with TRBD1. CDR3 length: 17 amino acids. After removal of 3 bases from V and 3 bases from J, the junction contained 11 bases not matched to a gene. Germline loops: CDR1 LNHDA, CDR2 SQIVND (reference sequence). CDR3 in amino acids: CASSMITGGGQDTEAFF. CDR3 bases: TGTGCCAGTAGTATGATTACAGGGGGCGGGCAGGACACTGAAGCTTTCTTT.

The chain carries TRBV10-3 and TRBJ2-1; D is unresolved. Trimming took 4 bases from V and 0 from J, leaving 10 bases between them. This CDR3 comprises 15 residues. From germline, CDR1 is ENHRY and CDR2 SYGVKD. CDR3 coding DNA: TGTGCCATCAGTGTACGGTCTAGCTCCTACAATGAGCAGTTCTTC. Translation: CAISVRSSSYNEQFF.

This chain links TRBV6-4 with TRBJ2-2, with 7 positions matching TRBD1. The J segment lost 2 bases and the V segment lost 6 bases, leaving 3 bases of the junction unmatched. CDR1 and CDR2 (germline): MRHNA, SNTAGT. There are 14 residues in the CDR3. The CDR3 loop reads CASRGQLNTGELFF. Here the CDR3 DNA reads TGTGCCAGCAGGGGACAGTTAAACACCGGGGAGCTGTTTTTT.